Below are 32 T cell receptor beta chains sequenced from a single sample in a study of shared clonotypes between healthy human individuals. The assay was immunoSEQ multiplex PCR, and TCRdb's table has in-frame clones only and misses some. The sample has 2 million to 2.5 million clones; about 90% are singletons. The sequencing sample was made of naive CD4+ T cells from PBMCs. The subset was: CD45RA+ positively selected. These receptors were obtained from a man aged 18 to 29 in good health. Some clones in this sample may be carry-over from other donors' samples.

The gene calls are TRBV5-6 and TRBJ2-7; D remains unclear. V gave up 4 bases and J gave up 3 bases, with 11 bases separating them. Germline-derived CDR1 and CDR2 are SGHDT and YYEEEE. The CDR3 runs 13 residues. The CDR3 DNA follows: TGTGCCAGCAGCGCTAGATTGCTCTACGAGCAGTACTTC. The encoded protein is CASSARLLYEQYF. Full variable domain (rest looked up from reference TRBV5-6 and TRBJ2-7): DAGVTQSPTHLIKTRGQQVTLRCSPKSGHDTVSWYQQALGQGPQFIFQYYEEEERQRGNFPDRFSGHQFPNYSSELNVNALLLGDSALYLCASSARLLYEQYFGPGTRLTVT.

The chain employs TRBV18 and TRBJ2-7, with a possible D match to TRBD2 (5 bases). Trimming left V 0 bases short and J 7 bases short, with 10 bases between. The CDR3 consists of 13 residues. CDR1 and CDR2 from the germline V gene are KGHSH and LQKENI. CDR3 coding DNA: TGTGCCAGCTCACCACCGTCCCCGGGAGAGCAGTACTTC. It encodes CASSPPSPGEQYF.

J is TRBJ2-5 and V is TRBV5-1; 10 nucleotides align to TRBD2. The CDR3 is 16 residues long. V gave up 2 bases and J gave up 5 bases; unmatched junction bases: 9. Germline V gene sequence: CDR1 SGHRS, CDR2 YFSETQ. The CDR3 DNA sequence: TGCGCCAGCAGCTTAAGGGCTAGCGGGAGCCACGAGACCCAGTACTTC. It specifies CASSLRASGSHETQYF.

J is TRBJ2-7 and V is TRBV9; 7 bases match TRBD1. Germline V gene data show CDR1 as SGDLS and CDR2 as YYNGEE. This CDR3 comprises 14 residues. V trimming: 2 bases; J trimming: 3 bases; junction bases outside the gene matches: 5. CDR3 region: CASSVSPGGYEQYF. The CDR3 DNA reads as TGTGCCAGCAGCGTTTCCCCAGGGGGCTACGAGCAGTACTTC.

The rearrangement uses TRBV28 and TRBJ1-4; D is unclear. Between the trimmed V and J ends, which lost 4 bases and 3 bases, there was a span of 12 bases. The CDR3 is 15 residues long. Looked up from germline, CDR1 is MDHEN and CDR2 is SYDVKM. The CDR3: CASSSSRTPNEKLFF. CDR3 nucleotides: TGTGCCAGCAGTTCATCCCGGACCCCTAATGAAAAACTGTTTTTT.

The chain couples TRBV27 to TRBJ2-7; D is undetermined. The CDR3 loop spans 14 amino acids. Germline CDR1 is MNHEY and CDR2 is SMNVEV (reference sequence). V lost 6 bases and J 0 bases, leaving 12 bases between the germline ends. CDR3: CASSPRDYSYEQYF. CDR3 DNA sequence: TGTGCCAGCAGCCCTAGGGATTACTCCTACGAGCAGTACTTC.

This clone was recorded only once. Other DNA sequences in the same sample also yield this CDR3. The chain uses TRBV6-5 and TRBJ2-5; possible D gene TRBD1, 6 bases. The CDR3 contains 13 residues. Per germline, CDR1 MNHEY and CDR2 SVGAGI. V lost 2 bases and J lost 5, with 9 bases in between. Here the CDR3 reads CASSYARGETQYF. The CDR3 DNA follows: TGTGCCAGCAGTTACGCGAGGGGGGAGACCCAGTACTTC.

In this sample, this clone turned up once. The chain links TRBV18 to TRBJ1-3; the D gene is possibly TRBD1 (6 bases). Germline V gives CDR1 KGHSH, CDR2 LQKENI. This CDR3 comprises 15 residues. Trimming cost V 3 bases and J 3 bases, with 12 bases left between them. The CDR3 DNA sequence: TGTGCCAGCTCACCTTCCAGGACAGATGGAAACACCATATATTTT. It is translated as CASSPSRTDGNTIYF.

The J gene is TRBJ2-3, the V gene TRBV10-3; D is uncertain. The CDR3 is 16 residues long. Germline-derived CDR1 and CDR2 are ENHRY and SYGVKD. V was clipped by 0 bases and J by 0 bases, with 10 bases between them. DNA for the CDR3: TGTGCCATCAGTGAGTCCTACGGATCTAGCACAGATACGCAGTATTTT. Amino acids: CAISESYGSSTDTQYF.

This rearrangement joins TRBV4-1 to TRBJ1-1, with 7 bases identical to TRBD1. Trimming took 2 bases from V and 4 from J; bases not matched to a gene: 16. This CDR3 spans 18 amino acids. CDR1 and CDR2 from the germline V gene are MGHRA and YSYEKL. CDR3 DNA: TGCGCCAGCAGCCAAAAGGGAACAGGGGACCTATCCCGCACTGAAGCTTTCTTT. It specifies CASSQKGTGDLSRTEAFF.

The gene calls are TRBV4-3 and TRBJ2-7; 10 nucleotides agree with TRBD2. The V gene's germline CDR1 is LGHNA and CDR2 YSLEER. Germline trimming cut 0 bases from V and 5 bases from J; bases unmatched to any gene: 1. CDR3 size: 14 residues. In DNA, the CDR3 is TGCGCCAGCAGCCAAGATACTAGCGGGGACGAGCAGTACTTC. The encoded protein is CASSQDTSGDEQYF.

The genes are TRBV5-4 and TRBJ2-5; 11 positions agree with TRBD2. The CDR3 has 18 residues. Looked up from germline, CDR1 is SGHNT and CDR2 is YYREEE (reference sequence). V shed 5 bases and J 3 bases; nucleotides not matched to a gene: 15. The CDR3 DNA reads TGTGCCAGCAGTTCGTATCACGGGACTAGCGGAAAAGAAGAGACCCAGTACTTC. It is translated as CASSSYHGTSGKEETQYF.

This clone was seen only a few times. V is TRBV5-1 and J is TRBJ1-4; 9 nucleotides line up with TRBD1. The CDR3 sequence is 15 residues long. CDR1 is SGHRS and CDR2 is YFSETQ in the germline V gene. The V segment lost 0 bases and the J segment 8 bases; nucleotides outside the gene matches: 5. The CDR3 is CASSLGDRDVEKLFF. CDR3 DNA sequence: TGCGCCAGCAGCTTGGGGGACAGGGATGTCGAAAAACTGTTTTTT.

Concerning this clone: This CDR3 is also generated by other DNA sequences in the sample. The chain combines TRBV2 with TRBJ2-3; 7 bases map to TRBD2. Trimming at V came to 1 base and at J to 2 bases, leaving 3 bases not matched to a gene. The CDR3 covers 15 residues. CDR1 is SNHLY and CDR2 is FYNNEI in the germline V gene. CDR3 nucleotide sequence: TGTGCCAGCAGTGAAGGCCTAGCGGTCACAGATACGCAGTATTTT. Protein sequence: CASSEGLAVTDTQYF.

The chain links TRBV23-1 to TRBJ2-1; TRBD2 aligns across 13 bases. TRBV23-1 is identified as an open reading frame with a role that is uncertain. V lost 3 bases, J lost 1 base, and 9 bases stayed unmatched. The CDR3 extends over 19 amino acids. The CDR3 sequence is CASSHFPRTSGSSYNEQFF. The CDR3 bases are TGCGCCAGCAGTCACTTTCCCCGGACTAGCGGGAGTTCCTACAATGAGCAGTTCTTC.

This chain uses TRBV6-4 with TRBJ2-3; no clear D. CDR1 and CDR2 (germline): MRHNA, SNTAGT. The V end was cut by 3 bases, the J end by 0 bases, with 7 bases between. The CDR3 length is 14 residues. As DNA, the CDR3 is TGTGCCAGCAGTGAAGGGATTAGCACAGATACGCAGTATTTT. Translating it yields CASSEGISTDTQYF.

Turning to this clone: Other DNA sequences in this sample translate to the same CDR3. CDR3 sequence: CASSPPSGANVLTF. The CDR3, as DNA: TGTGCCAGCAGTCCCCCCTCTGGGGCCAACGTCCTGACTTTC. The rearrangement joins TRBV2 to TRBJ2-6; D is uncertain. The CDR3 has 14 residues. Deletions cut 5 bases from V and 0 bases from J, with 5 bases between. Per germline, CDR1 SNHLY and CDR2 FYNNEI. Supplemented by reference TRBV2 and TRBJ2-6, the full variable domain reads EPEVTQTPSHQVTQMGQEVILRCVPISNHLYFYWYRQILGQKVEFLVSFYNNEISEKSEIFDDQFSVERPDGSNFTLKIRSTKLEDSAMYFCASSPPSGANVLTFGAGSRLTVL.

The rearrangement links TRBV28 to TRBJ1-5; D not resolved. V was pared by 2 bases and J by 4 bases, with 15 bases between. In germline, CDR1 is MDHEN, CDR2 SYDVKM. The CDR3 has 16 residues. CDR3 protein: CASSLPTESLNQPQHF. CDR3 bases: TGTGCCAGCAGTTTACCTACAGAGTCGTTAAATCAGCCCCAGCATTTT.

Comments on this clone: The same CDR3 also results from other DNA sequences found in this sample. The chain has TRBV28 and TRBJ2-6; the D is unclear. The germline gives CDR1 MDHEN, CDR2 SYDVKM. The germline V and J ends were trimmed by 5 bases and 1 base, with 3 bases remaining between them. This CDR3 spans 13 amino acids. The CDR3 nucleotides read TGTGCCAGCAGTGTTTCTGGGGCCAACGTCCTGACTTTC. Translating gives CASSVSGANVLTF.

This sequence joins TRBV14 and TRBJ1-1; D remains ambiguous. This CDR3 has 16 amino acids. Trimming shortened V by 4 bases and J by 5 bases, and 20 bases separated the two germline ends. Germline V gene lookup returns CDR1 SGHDN and CDR2 FVKESK. The CDR3 protein is CASSPTAVILWTEAFF. The CDR3 DNA reads TGTGCCAGCAGCCCAACAGCGGTCATTCTCTGGACTGAAGCTTTCTTT.

Note on this clone: The sample contains more than one DNA sequence encoding this CDR3. Here the CDR3 reads CASSTGPTYEQYF. The DNA of the CDR3 is TGTGCCAGCTCGACAGGGCCTACCTACGAGCAGTACTTC. The chain joins TRBV18 to TRBJ2-7; 7 nucleotides agree with TRBD1. The germline CDR1 and CDR2 sequences are KGHSH and LQKENI. V was clipped by 6 bases and J by 2 bases; unmatched bases: 4. The CDR3 consists of 13 residues. The variable domain in full, completed from reference TRBV18 and TRBJ2-7, reads NAGVMQNPRHLVRRRGQEARLRCSPMKGHSHVYWYRQLPEEGLKFMVYLQKENIIDESGMPKERFSAEFPKEGPSILRIQQVVRGDSAAYFCASSTGPTYEQYFGPGTRLTVT.

The rearrangement uses TRBV29-1 and TRBJ2-3; D is unresolved. V lost 4 bases to trimming and J lost 4 bases, with 12 bases between them. This CDR3 region has 13 residues. Germline CDR1 SQVTM, CDR2 ANQGSEA. CDR3 coding DNA: TGCAGCGTTGGGTCCAGGCTTGCAGATACGCAGTATTTT. Residues: CSVGSRLADTQYF.

The J gene is TRBJ2-7, the V gene TRBV5-6; the D is unclear. CDR3 length equals 12 residues. Germline values: CDR1 SGHDT, CDR2 YYEEEE. Trimming cost V 1 base and J 3 bases, with 5 bases left between them. This CDR3 is CASSLLYYEQYF. The CDR3, as DNA: TGTGCCAGCAGCTTGCTATACTACGAGCAGTACTTC.

The V and J genes are TRBV30 and TRBJ2-1, with TRBD2 identical over 8 bases. The length of the CDR3 is 15 residues. V lost 4 bases to trimming and J lost 6 bases; unmatched junction nucleotides: 11. Germline V gene data show CDR1 as GTSNPN and CDR2 as SVGIG (reference sequence). The CDR3 nucleotides read TGTGCCTGGACCCCGGGGGGGAGGGAAGGCAATGAGCAGTTCTTC. Protein sequence: CAWTPGGREGNEQFF. The variable domain in full, completed from reference TRBV30 and TRBJ2-1, reads SQTIHQWPATLVQPVGSPLSLECTVEGTSNPNLYWYRQAAGRGLQLLFYSVGIGQISSEVPQNLSASRPQDRQFILSSKKLLLSDSGFYLCAWTPGGREGNEQFFGPGTRLTVL.

The sample holds a few counts of this clone. This sequence joins TRBV7-9 and TRBJ1-4; 8 bases are shared with TRBD1. Germline V gene data show CDR1 as SEHNR and CDR2 as FQNEAQ (reference sequence). The CDR3 totals 14 residues. J gave up 5 bases and V 5 bases, and 4 bases lay outside the gene matches. This CDR3 is CASSTRQGNEKLFF. CDR3 coding DNA: TGTGCCAGCAGCACTCGACAGGGGAATGAAAAACTGTTTTTT.

The chain couples TRBV9 to TRBJ2-1; 8 nucleotides line up with TRBD2. The V and J ends lost 4 bases and 9 bases, in that order; junction bases with no gene match: 9. Germline values: CDR1 SGDLS, CDR2 YYNGEE. This CDR3 has 14 residues. The CDR3 spells CASSPNPLAGEQFF. In nucleotides, the CDR3 is TGTGCCAGCAGCCCGAATCCTCTAGCGGGTGAGCAGTTCTTC.

For this clone: The same CDR3 can be traced to other DNA sequences in this sample. The chain carries TRBV5-1 and TRBJ2-3; 11 bases map to TRBD2. The CDR3 loop spans 15 amino acids. CDR1 and CDR2 (germline): SGHRS, YFSETQ. With 0 bases clipped from V and 4 bases from J, the junction kept 1 base outside the gene matches. The CDR3 region is CASSLGLAGSDTQYF. The CDR3 region has the DNA TGCGCCAGCAGCTTGGGACTAGCGGGGTCAGATACGCAGTATTTT. Using reference TRBV5-1 and TRBJ2-3 for the parts outside the CDR3, the full variable domain is KAGVTQTPRYLIKTRGQQVTLSCSPISGHRSVSWYQQTPGQGLQFLFEYFSETQRNKGNFPGRFSGRQFSNSRSEMNVSTLELGDSALYLCASSLGLAGSDTQYFGPGTRLTVL.

This chain uses TRBV9 with TRBJ1-6; D is ambiguous. V was pared by 0 bases and J by 0 bases, with 4 bases between. The germline V gene encodes CDR1 SGDLS and CDR2 YYNGEE. The CDR3 runs to 15 residues. CDR3: CASSVVGSYNSPLHF. CDR3 in DNA: TGTGCCAGCAGCGTAGTGGGCTCCTATAATTCACCCCTCCACTTT.

The chain employs TRBV7-9 and TRBJ2-7; D remains ambiguous. The germline CDR1 and CDR2 sequences are SEHNR and FQNEAQ (reference sequence). The CDR3 consists of 15 residues. Trimming took off 1 base at V and 0 bases at J, with 10 bases between the two ends. Here the CDR3 reads CASSLVSASSYEQYF. In DNA form, the CDR3 reads TGTGCCAGCAGCTTAGTTTCAGCGAGCTCCTACGAGCAGTACTTC.

As regards this clone: At the DNA level, this CDR3 is encoded by other sequences in the same sample as well. The chain uses TRBV18 and TRBJ1-4; 12 nucleotides agree with TRBD1. Losses at the gene ends were 6 bases for V and 8 bases for J; bases not matched to a gene: 4. The germline V gene encodes CDR1 KGHSH and CDR2 LQKENI. The CDR3 is 14 amino acids. CDR3 in DNA: TGTGCCAGCTCGGCCGGGACAGGGGGCGAAAAACTGTTTTTT. Residues: CASSAGTGGEKLFF.

The V gene is TRBV29-1, the J gene TRBJ2-5, with TRBD1 matching 9 bases. CDR1 is SQVTM, CDR2 ANQGSEA, per germline. The V gene end was trimmed by 6 bases and the J gene end by 5 bases; junction bases not matched to a gene: 4. CDR3 length: 12 residues. CDR3: CSVGTGIETQYF. In nucleotides, the CDR3 is TGCAGCGTGGGGACAGGGATCGAGACCCAGTACTTC. Variable domain in full (rest from reference TRBV29-1 and TRBJ2-5): SAVISQKPSRDICQRGTSLTIQCQVDSQVTMMFWYRQQPGQSLTLIATANQGSEATYESGFVIDKFPISRPNLTFSTLTVSNMSPEDSSIYLCSVGTGIETQYFGPGTRLLVL.

The CDR3: CASSLKSLAGSMGFGELFF. DNA of the CDR3: TGTGCCAGCAGCTTAAAGTCCCTAGCGGGTAGCATGGGGTTCGGGGAGCTGTTTTTT. The genes are TRBV7-2 and TRBJ2-2; 8 bases agree with TRBD2. This CDR3 spans 19 amino acids. Per the germline V gene, CDR1 is SGHTA and CDR2 is FQGNSA. V lost 2 bases to trimming and J lost 7 bases; unmatched junction nucleotides: 18.